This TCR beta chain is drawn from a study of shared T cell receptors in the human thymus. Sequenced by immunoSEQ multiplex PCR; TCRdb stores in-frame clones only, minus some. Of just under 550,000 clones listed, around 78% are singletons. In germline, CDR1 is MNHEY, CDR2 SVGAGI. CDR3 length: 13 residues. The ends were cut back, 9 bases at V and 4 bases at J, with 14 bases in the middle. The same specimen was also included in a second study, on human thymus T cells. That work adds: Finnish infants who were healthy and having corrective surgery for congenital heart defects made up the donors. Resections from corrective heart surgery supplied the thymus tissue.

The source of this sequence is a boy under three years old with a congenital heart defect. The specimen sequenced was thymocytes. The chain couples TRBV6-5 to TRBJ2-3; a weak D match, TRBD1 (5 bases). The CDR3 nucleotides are TGTGCCAGAGGTGCAGGGCGATCAGATACGCAGTATTTT. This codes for CARGAGRSDTQYF.